The 10 T cell receptor beta chains below were found in one sample sequenced in a study of blood T cells in healthy people across ages. With a J-beta primer mix and a sample-barcoded 5' primer, a second PCR ran roughly 7 to 11 cycles. TCRdb called the 5' RACE reads again in MiXCR, with one record for every CDR3 protein. This table has approximately 700,000 distinct CDR3 sequences, about 34% appearing once. The sample comprised blood. Receptor source: an elderly woman in good health.

Many counts were recorded for this clonotype. The V gene is TRBV7-7, the J gene TRBJ2-7; unclear D gene. Germline V gene lookup returns CDR1 SSHAT and CDR2 FNYEAQ (reference sequence). With 5 bases removed from V and 3 bases from J, the gap between germline ends came to 14 bases. The CDR3 has 14 amino acids. CDR3 protein: CASSPLLNSYEQYF. For the CDR3, the DNA is TGTGCCAGCAGCCCTCTTCTTAACAGCTACGAGCAGTACTTC.

This clonotype was recorded many times. The gene calls are TRBV6-2 or TRBV6-3 and TRBJ2-1, with TRBD2 identical over 7 bases. The CDR3 spans 15 residues. From germline, CDR1 is MNHEY and CDR2 SVGEGT. Germline trimming cut 6 bases from V and 0 bases from J; bases unmatched to any gene: 5. CDR3 bases: TGTGCCAGCAGGCTAGCGGCAAGCTCCTACAATGAGCAGTTCTTC. This codes for CASRLAASSYNEQFF.

This clonotype was detected a few times. The gene calls are TRBV12-3 or TRBV12-4 and TRBJ2-3; D is tentatively TRBD1 or TRBD2 (5 bases each). The CDR3 extends over 16 amino acids. Trimming removed 0 bases from V and 0 bases from J, with 10 bases in between. In DNA form, the CDR3 reads TGTGCCAGCAGTTTAGCGGGGGAAGGGAGCACAGATACGCAGTATTTT. As protein: CASSLAGEGSTDTQYF.

This clonotype was recorded many times. This sequence joins TRBV20-1 and TRBJ2-7; D gene ambiguous. The CDR3 extends over 16 amino acids. Germline V CDR1 and CDR2: DFQATT, SNEGSKA (reference sequence). V was trimmed by 2 bases and J by 0 bases, leaving 17 bases between them. Written as DNA, the CDR3 is TGCAGTGCTAGAAGTGGAGCCGTGGACCACTCCTACGAGCAGTACTTC. Its protein product is CSARSGAVDHSYEQYF.

This clonotype has ten or more counts. V gene TRBV20-1 combines with J gene TRBJ1-1; 8 bases align to TRBD1. CDR1 and CDR2 (germline): DFQATT, SNEGSKA (reference sequence). V shed 6 bases, J shed 3 bases, and the junction held 6 bases outside the gene matches. The CDR3 runs 13 residues. The CDR3 DNA follows: TGCAGTGCCGAGGGACAGGTTTACACTGAAGCTTTCTTT. Encoded protein: CSAEGQVYTEAFF.

The chain uses TRBV12-3 or TRBV12-4 and TRBJ1-5, with a tentative D call TRBD1 (5 bases). The V end lost 3 bases, the J end lost 7 bases, and 16 bases lay between the germline ends. The CDR3 runs to 15 residues. The CDR3 DNA reads as TGTGCCAGCAGTTTGGGACGGCGGCTCGGACAGCCCCAGCATTTT. It is translated as CASSLGRRLGQPQHF.

The rearrangement joins TRBV3-1 to TRBJ1-5; 7 positions match TRBD1. Germline CDR1 reads LGHDT; CDR2 reads YNNKEL (reference sequence). This CDR3 is 18 amino acids long. V lost 3 bases and J lost 4; bases outside the gene matches: 15. In DNA, the CDR3 is TGTGCCAGCAGCCAGGCTTCAGCTGGGACAGCGACTAATCAGCCCCAGCATTTT. Its protein is CASSQASAGTATNQPQHF.

This clonotype was found a few times. A much larger clone differs by one base, so this may be a read error. This chain joins TRBV10-3 and TRBJ2-7, with D unclear. The V gene lost 3 bases and the J gene lost 1 base, with 13 bases spanning the gap. Per the germline V gene, CDR1 is ENHRY and CDR2 is SYGVKD. The CDR3 extends over 15 amino acids. CDR3 DNA: TGTGCCATCAGTGACACTAAAACAGTGTCCTACGAGCAGTACTTC. The encoded protein is CAISDTKTVSYEQYF.

The V gene is TRBV20-1, the J gene TRBJ2-7, with 8 bases that match TRBD1. The J call may be mistaken, given a closer DNA end match to TRBJ2-5. The CDR3 runs 11 residues. Per the germline V gene, CDR1 is DFQATT and CDR2 is SNEGSKA (reference sequence). CDR3 sequence: CALRGHETQYF. The CDR3 region has the DNA TGCGCTCTCAGGGGGCACGAGACCCAGTACTTC.

V usage is TRBV6-1 and J usage is TRBJ1-1; unclear D gene. Trimming pared 4 bases from V and 6 bases from J, leaving 12 bases between. Germline V CDR1 and CDR2: MNHNS, SASEGT. CDR3 size: 13 residues. The CDR3 is CASSVGPAAEAFF. Written as DNA, the CDR3 is TGTGCCAGCAGTGTCGGCCCAGCCGCTGAAGCTTTCTTT.